This T cell receptor (beta chain) was identified in a study of blood T cell repertoires in COVID-19 (TCRdb year 2020). At the level of the whole study: Collaborator samples came from the United States, Italy and Spain and covered acute and convalescent phases of COVID-19. The samples were drawn from two sources: the first 160 participants of the ongoing ImmuneRACE study, and 1,254 subjects contributed by 6 global collaborators. Subjects who had been exposed to COVID-19, were actively infected with it, or had recovered from it provided the deeply sampled blood TCRbeta repertoires that made up the dataset. The repertoires were released in a freely available public database meant as a resource for research on the immune response to SARS-CoV-2. A de-identified subject ID, COVID-19 status, age in years and sex were almost always included in the sample metadata. Where available, HLA class I and class II types were taken from metadata supplied by the sample provider and were not determined by assay-based typing. The prospective study material was composed of cDNA or gDNA derived from T cells, B-cell-depleted T cells, or PBMCs. General study outcomes and caveats: Clinical and demographic metadata were provided uncurated, with the amount varying by source and participant.

In the case of this clone: It lacks a known antigen. The sample holds no much larger clone one base away, and base qualities are not on file.

Including cysteine and phenylalanine, the CDR3 has 16 amino acids. Only CDR3 DNA is held: 48 bases, read in frame from base 1. Per the germline V gene, KGHDR is the CDR1 and SFDVKD is the CDR2. V lost 9 bases and J lost 2 bases, and the count of bases not matched to a germline gene is 8. Whole blood was collected in K2EDTA tubes by collaborating institutions according to the institutions' own protocols. For TCRbeta analysis, collaborator samples were shipped as frozen whole blood, as isolated PBMCs, or as DNA extracted from either sample type. TCRbeta CDR3 regions were amplified from genomic DNA using the immunoSEQ Assay, a bias-controlled multiplex PCR. The paper's data handling went like this. Within the assay, amplification of reference gene primers was used to estimate how many nucleated cells each sample contained. Sequence reads were collapsed and filtered to measure the absolute abundance of every unique TCRbeta CDR3 rearrangement. For each sample, productive Simpson clonality was calculated as the square root of Simpson's diversity index across productive rearrangements. TCRdb provides this immuneACCESS table in a form limited to in-frame rearrangements. Some clones are lacking; in checked studies, under half of them reflect an unresolved V gene, and why the rest are absent is not known. Clonal size and the V and J genes are those of that table, whereas D and trimming came from the DNA. The sample table shows about 240,000 clones, and around nine tenths are seen once. The ten largest clonotypes hold approximately 6.8% of the sample.

The sequence came from a woman in her sixties or seventies with active or convalescent COVID-19. The sample was peripheral blood. Recombination joined TRBV24-1 with TRBJ2-1, with 11 bases matching TRBD2. The CDR3 protein is CATSSGTSGTYNEQFF. In nucleotides, the sequence is TGTGCCACCTCCTCAGGGACTAGCGGTACCTACAATGAGCAGTTCTTC.